This T cell receptor beta chain was recovered during a study of breast tumors, draining lymph nodes, adjacent tissues (dated by TCRdb to about 2016). As for the study more broadly: Breast cancer patients provided tumor, adjacent nontumor tissue and axillary lymph nodes, and the study compared the TCR beta repertoires across these three sources. The study aimed to assess the relationships and possible T-cell exchange between tumor, surrounding tissue and draining lymph node repertoires in human breast cancer.

Including cysteine and phenylalanine, the CDR3 has 15 amino acids. Only CDR3 DNA remains: 45 bases, in frame from the first base. CDR1 and CDR2 are read off the germline V gene as SNHLY and FYNNEI. V is trimmed back by 7 bases and J by 5 bases, and the junction contains 12 bases that no gene match accounts for. The instrument given in TCRdb is Illumina HiSeq 2000. TCR beta chain libraries were generated by multiplex PCR amplification. The amplified TCR beta chain products were analyzed by high-throughput sequencing. TCRdb trimmed the raw reads at Q25, called clones with MiXCR and kept productive beta chains. A single entry per CDR3 protein holds the most common genes and DNA from its merged rows. In all, the sample holds some 85,000 distinct CDR3 sequences, and over 25% of those were seen once. Around 8.1% of the sample lies in the top ten. Results and caveats for the whole study, not just this receptor: The data were considered consistent with most tumor T cells being derived from the lymph node and subsequently expanding within tumor tissue. Tumor T-cell repertoires showed less diversity than lymph node repertoires and more diversity than nontumor tissue repertoires, and tumor T-cell repertoires showed preferential V and J gene usage. Rather than being directly demonstrated, the conclusion that tumor T cells originate in lymph nodes was presented as consistent with a hypothesis. In luminal-like breast cancer, tumor and nontumor tissue repertoires resembled each other significantly more than in basal-like breast cancer.

The lymph node samples were taken from the axillary draining lymph nodes of breast cancer patients. This clonotype was detected many times. Which antigen it targets is not known. No quality values exist for individual bases; no much larger clone is one base distant. This clonotype was obtained from a female donor with breast cancer. Some clones in this sample may be carry-over from other donors' samples. Sequenced sample: axillary lymph node tissue. The chain couples TRBV2 to TRBJ2-7; 9 central nucleotides agree with TRBD1. The nucleotide sequence reads as follows: TGTGCCAGCAAAAAGACTACAGGGGGCGGGGACGAGCAGTACTTC. Its translation is CASKKTTGGGDEQYF.